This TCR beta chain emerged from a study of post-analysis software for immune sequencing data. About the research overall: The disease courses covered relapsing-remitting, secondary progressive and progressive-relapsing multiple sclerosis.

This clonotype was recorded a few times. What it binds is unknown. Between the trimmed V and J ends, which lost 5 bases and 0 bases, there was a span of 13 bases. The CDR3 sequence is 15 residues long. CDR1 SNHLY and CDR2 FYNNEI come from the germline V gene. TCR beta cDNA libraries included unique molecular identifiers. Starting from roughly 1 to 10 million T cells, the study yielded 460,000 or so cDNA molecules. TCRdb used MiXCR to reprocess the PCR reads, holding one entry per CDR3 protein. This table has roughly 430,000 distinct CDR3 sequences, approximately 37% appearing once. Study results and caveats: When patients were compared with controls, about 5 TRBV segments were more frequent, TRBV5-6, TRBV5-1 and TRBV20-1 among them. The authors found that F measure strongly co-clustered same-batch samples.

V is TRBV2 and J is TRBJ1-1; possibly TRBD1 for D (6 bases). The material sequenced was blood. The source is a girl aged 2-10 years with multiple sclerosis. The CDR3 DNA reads TGTGCCAGCAGTAGAACAGGGAGGATGAACACTGAAGCTTTCTTT. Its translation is CASSRTGRMNTEAFF.